This T cell receptor (beta chain) is from a study of long-term antiretroviral therapy in people with HIV. V lost 6 bases and J lost 9, with 24 bases in between. CDR3 length equals 16 residues. Germline V gives CDR1 LNHDA, CDR2 SQIVND (reference sequence). Researchers report immunoSEQ v3.0 was run at survey level. The assay was immunoSEQ multiplex PCR, and TCRdb's table has in-frame clones only and misses some. The repertoire consists of roughly 20,000 clones, with about nine tenths occurring once and the leading ten covering roughly a tenth. V usage is TRBV19 and J usage is TRBJ2-4, with D possibly TRBD1 on 5 matching bases. The specimen was unsorted PBMCs, collected 0.5 years after starting antiretroviral therapy. The TCR comes from a man aged 35 to 55 with HIV. CDR3 loop: CASSTNPPGPRVIQYF. The CDR3 nucleotides read TGTGCCAGTAGCACAAATCCCCCAGGGCCCCGGGTCATTCAGTACTTC.